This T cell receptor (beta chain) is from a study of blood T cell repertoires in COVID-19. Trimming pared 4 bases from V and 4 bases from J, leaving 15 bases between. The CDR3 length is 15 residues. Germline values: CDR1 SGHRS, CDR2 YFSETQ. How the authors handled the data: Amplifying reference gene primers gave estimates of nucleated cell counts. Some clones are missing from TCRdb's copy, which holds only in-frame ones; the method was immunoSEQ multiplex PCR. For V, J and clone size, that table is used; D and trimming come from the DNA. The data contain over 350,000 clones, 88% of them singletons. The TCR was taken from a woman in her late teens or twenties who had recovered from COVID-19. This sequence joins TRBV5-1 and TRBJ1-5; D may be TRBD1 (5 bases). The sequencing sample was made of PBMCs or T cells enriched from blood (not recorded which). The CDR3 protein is CASSLTGGDNQPQHF. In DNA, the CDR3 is TGCGCCAGCAGCCTAACAGGAGGGGATAATCAGCCCCAGCATTTT.